This TCR beta chain appears in the sequencing data of a study of response to subunit inactivated influenza vaccine (dated by TCRdb to between 2018 and 2020). The study in broad terms: The study used deep quantitative T cell receptor repertoire profiling to track responses to a trivalent subunit inactivated influenza vaccine.

This clonotype was recorded many times. No cognate antigen has been identified for it. Base-call qualities are not available, and no considerably larger clone is one nucleotide away. The library was prepared using RT-PCR. These reads were obtained on an Illumina HiSeq 2500. Using fastp trimming at Q25 and MiXCR clonotype assembly, TCRdb reanalyzed the public sequencing data and kept in-frame beta chains. Every CDR3 protein is listed once, alongside the most common genes and DNA of its rows. This sample is represented by 600,000 to 850,000 distinct CDR3 sequences; around 15% of them were singletons. The ten largest make up about 7.6% of the sample. The paper as a whole reports these results and caveats: The authors suggested that each seasonal influenza vaccination may recruit only a limited number of new T cells.

There are 13 amino acids in the CDR3, from cysteine to phenylalanine inclusive. Only the CDR3 part of the read is kept: 39 bases, read in frame from the first base. The germline ends are 9 bases apart after V is trimmed by 5 bases and J by 1 base. CDR1 SGHTA and CDR2 FQGNSA were looked up in the germline V gene. The sequenced sample was PBMCs from blood, obtained 14 to 15 days before vaccination. This receptor was obtained from a man aged 50 or older who received an inactivated influenza vaccine. Donor details come from another sample of the same person, matched by shared clones. The sequence links TRBV7-2 to TRBJ2-7; the D gene cannot be named for sure. The CDR3 region has the sequence CASSPWGSYEQYF. In nucleotide form, the sequence is TGTGCCAGCAGCCCGTGGGGATCCTACGAGCAGTACTTC.